This TCR beta chain was obtained from a study of CD8+ T cells in alopecia areata. This clone occurred a few times. Its specificity is unknown. Overall study findings and caveats: Especially in alopecia totalis/universalis, lesional scalp showed greater clonality than normal scalp did. Sharing of TCR sequences between patients (possibly for HLA-related reasons) was less clear than in mice.

Extracted from the samples, RNA was reverse transcribed into cDNA to serve as the sequencing template. Repertoires were generated with immunoSEQ multiplex PCR, while TCRdb's copy carries only in-frame clones and drops some. The sample records 150,000 to 200,000 clones, 50% to 70% being singletons. The CDR3 runs 14 residues. CDR1 is SGHTA and CDR2 is FQGNSA in the germline V gene. Trimming left V 7 bases short and J 3 bases short, with 13 bases between. Documented treatment: oral pan-JAK inhibitor, 5-10 mg twice daily. The V call is TRBV7-2, the J call TRBJ2-1, with a weak D call TRBD1 (5 bases). The sequence derives from a human donor with alopecia areata. The sequences come from CD4+ T cells sorted from blood, collected at week 4, from a patient treated with tofacitinib. The CDR3 DNA sequence: TGTGCCAGCACCCAATCCAGGGACTACAATGAGCAGTTCTTC. It yields the protein CASTQSRDYNEQFF.